This passage covers 27 T cell receptor beta chains from one sample sequenced in a study of PD-L1 blockade in urothelial cancer. Measured with immunoSEQ multiplex PCR; TCRdb has only the in-frame clones, and not every one. The sample records tens of thousands of clones, nearly 90% being singletons. The time point was: pretreatment peripheral blood. The source was PBMCs, collected around atezolizumab (anti-PD-L1) treatment. These receptors came from a man between 60 and 75 years old with urothelial cancer.

This rearrangement joins TRBV23-1 to TRBJ2-1, with TRBD1 as a possible D gene (6 bases). TRBV23-1 is noted as an ORF with a role that remains uncertain. The CDR3 covers 16 residues. The V and J ends lost 3 bases and 0 bases respectively, with 12 bases between them. The CDR3 reads CASSQPTGSSYNEQFF. The CDR3 nucleotides are TGCGCCAGCAGTCAGCCGACAGGAAGCTCCTACAATGAGCAGTTCTTC.

The chain recombines TRBV5-8 with TRBJ1-2; no firm D call. V lost 4 bases, J lost 4 bases, and 11 bases lay in between. The CDR3 consists of 13 residues. CDR1 SGHTS and CDR2 YDEGEE come from the germline V gene. This chain's CDR3 is CASSPGGVYGYTF. The CDR3 DNA is TGTGCCAGCAGCCCCGGCGGGGTCTATGGCTACACCTTC.

V usage is TRBV5-1 and J usage is TRBJ1-2; 10 bases are a match to TRBD1. Germline trimming cut 5 bases from V and 8 bases from J; bases unmatched to any gene: 12. Germline CDR1 reads SGHRS; CDR2 reads YFSETQ. This CDR3 has 15 amino acids. The CDR3 sequence: CASRGQGTLERGYTF. The DNA of the CDR3 is TGCGCCAGCAGGGGACAGGGGACTTTAGAGAGGGGCTACACCTTC.

The CDR3 coding sequence is TGTGCCAGCAGTTTGGGCAGGGGTTACGAGCAGTACTTC. Translation: CASSLGRGYEQYF. This chain links TRBV27 with TRBJ2-7; D may be TRBD1 (6 bases). CDR1 is MNHEY, CDR2 SMNVEV, per germline (reference sequence). The CDR3 has 13 residues. V was clipped by 3 bases and J by 4 bases, with 10 bases between them.

The chain employs TRBV27 and TRBJ1-4, with D possibly being TRBD1 (6 bases). The ends were cut back, 3 bases at V and 5 bases at J, with 10 bases in the middle. Germline lookup yields CDR1 MNHEY and CDR2 SMNVEV (reference sequence). This CDR3 has 14 amino acids. The CDR3 DNA sequence: TGTGCCAGCAGTTTTTGGCAGGGGAATGAAAAACTGTTTTTT. Translated, it gives CASSFWQGNEKLFF.

This rearrangement joins TRBV29-1 to TRBJ1-1; D gene ambiguous. V was shortened by 8 bases and J by 1 base, with 14 bases between the two germline ends. CDR1 and CDR2 (germline): SQVTM, ANQGSEA. This CDR3 spans 13 amino acids. The CDR3 loop is CSSRDQANTEAFF. The CDR3 region has the DNA TGCAGCTCGAGAGACCAGGCGAACACTGAAGCTTTCTTT.

The V call is TRBV29-1, the J call TRBJ2-1; TRBD2 is a possible D gene (7 bases). This CDR3 region has 14 residues. Germline assignment: CDR1 SQVTM and CDR2 ANQGSEA. Trimming shortened V by 6 bases and J by 7 bases, and 19 bases separated the two germline ends. For the CDR3, the DNA is TGCAGCGTCCTGTTGGGGGGGCTTAGGAATGAGCAGTTCTTC. It is translated as CSVLLGGLRNEQFF.

This sequence joins TRBV9 and TRBJ2-5; D unclear. The V end was cut by 4 bases, the J end by 7 bases, with 8 bases between. CDR3 length equals 11 residues. Germline V gene lookup returns CDR1 SGDLS and CDR2 YYNGEE. CDR3 sequence (DNA): TGTGCCAGCAGCAATAGTGGGACCCAGTACTTC. Protein: CASSNSGTQYF. Looking up the rest from reference TRBV9 and TRBJ2-5 gives the full variable domain: DSGVTQTPKHLITATGQRVTLRCSPRSGDLSVYWYQQSLDQGLQFLIQYYNGEERAKGNILERFSAQQFPDLHSELNLSSLELGDSALYFCASSNSGTQYFGPGTRLLVL.

The gene calls are TRBV5-5 and TRBJ2-2; 9 bases align to TRBD1. This CDR3 has 16 amino acids. V lost 4 bases and J lost 0; bases outside the gene matches: 4. Per the germline V gene, CDR1 is SGHKS and CDR2 is YYEKEE (reference sequence). The CDR3 sequence is CASSPGTGTNTGELFF. For the CDR3, the DNA is TGTGCCAGCAGCCCCGGGACAGGGACGAACACCGGGGAGCTGTTTTTT.

For the CDR3, the DNA is TGTGCCAGCAGTTTTCAGGGGAACACTGAAGCTTTCTTT. Its translation: CASSFQGNTEAFF. The V gene is TRBV27, the J gene TRBJ1-1; perhaps TRBD1 as D (5 bases). Looked up from germline, CDR1 is MNHEY and CDR2 is SMNVEV (reference sequence). V lost 3 bases, J lost 1 base, and 6 bases lay in between. The CDR3 runs to 13 residues.

This chain joins TRBV5-5 and TRBJ1-5; TRBD1 might be the D (5 bases). Germline CDR1 and CDR2: SGHKS and YYEKEE (reference sequence). Trimming stripped 0 bases from V and 5 bases from J, with 12 bases between. The CDR3 is 15 residues long. The CDR3 DNA follows: TGTGCCAGCAGCTTGGAATCAGGGCCCCATCAGCCCCAGCATTTT. Protein: CASSLESGPHQPQHF.

The CDR3 DNA reads TGTGCCAGCTCAGTCTCTGAACCGAAGATTCCGCAGTTCTTC. Residues: CASSVSEPKIPQFF. The chain carries TRBV7-9 and TRBJ2-1; no clear D. The CDR3 consists of 14 residues. Looked up from germline, CDR1 is SEHNR and CDR2 is FQNEAQ (reference sequence). V lost 8 bases, J lost 12 bases, and 23 bases lay in between.

J is TRBJ2-3 and V is TRBV19; D perhaps matches TRBD1 (7 bases). V lost 7 bases and J 0 bases, leaving 14 bases between the germline ends. Germline V gene sequence: CDR1 LNHDA, CDR2 SQIVND (reference sequence). This CDR3 has 15 residues. CDR3 sequence: CASKAAGQSTDTQYF. CDR3 coding DNA: TGTGCCAGTAAGGCGGCGGGACAGAGCACAGATACGCAGTATTTT.

The chain links TRBV6-5 to TRBJ2-1, with unresolved D. Germline CDR1 reads MNHEY; CDR2 reads SVGAGI. This CDR3 is built from 12 residues. The V and J ends lost 10 bases and 6 bases respectively, with 13 bases between them. The CDR3 region is CATYNSINEQFF. The CDR3 nucleotides read TGTGCCACTTATAACAGTATCAATGAGCAGTTCTTC.

The rearrangement links TRBV29-1 to TRBJ1-4, with D possibly being TRBD1 (5 bases). The germline CDR1 and CDR2 sequences are SQVTM and ANQGSEA. Trimming took 3 bases from V and 6 from J, leaving 8 bases between them. There are 12 residues in the CDR3. CDR3 nucleotide sequence: TGCAGCGTTGAGGGGGGGGATGAAAAACTGTTTTTT. Translating gives CSVEGGDEKLFF.

CDR3 DNA: TGCGCCAGCAGTCAACAGGGCCAAGAGACCCAGTACTTC. Amino acid sequence: CASSQQGQETQYF. This chain joins TRBV23-1 and TRBJ2-5, with D tentatively TRBD1 (5 bases). TRBV23-1 carries the ORF label, with uncertain function. Trimming removed 2 bases at V and 1 base at J, with 5 bases between. The CDR3 is 13 residues long.

The chain carries TRBV7-9 and TRBJ2-7; 7 bases align to TRBD1. The CDR3 sequence is 12 residues long. Germline CDR1 SEHNR, CDR2 FQNEAQ (reference sequence). Unmatched junction bases numbered 7, after V lost 2 bases and J lost 12 bases. The CDR3 sequence: CASSLTGQAGYF. As DNA, the CDR3 is TGTGCCAGCAGCTTAACCGGACAGGCGGGGTACTTC. The entire variable domain, with the rest obtained from reference TRBV7-9 and TRBJ2-7, is as follows: DTGVSQNPRHKITKRGQNVTFRCDPISEHNRLYWYRQTLGQGPEFLTYFQNEAQLEKSRLLSDRFSAERPKGSFSTLEIQRTEQGDSAMYLCASSLTGQAGYFGPGTRLTVT.

This clone was observed a few times. The V gene is TRBV5-1, the J gene TRBJ1-1; TRBD1 is a possible D gene (5 bases). The V and J ends lost 2 bases and 0 bases respectively, with 8 bases between them. Germline CDR1 SGHRS, CDR2 YFSETQ. This CDR3 contains 14 residues. As DNA, the CDR3 is TGCGCCAGCAGCTTTGCAGGGCTGAACACTGAAGCTTTCTTT. Amino acid sequence: CASSFAGLNTEAFF. Full variable domain (rest looked up from reference TRBV5-1 and TRBJ1-1): KAGVTQTPRYLIKTRGQQVTLSCSPISGHRSVSWYQQTPGQGLQFLFEYFSETQRNKGNFPGRFSGRQFSNSRSEMNVSTLELGDSALYLCASSFAGLNTEAFFGQGTRLTVV.

The gene calls are TRBV6-5 and TRBJ2-5; 11 nucleotides match TRBD1. There are 14 residues in the CDR3. J lost 4 bases, V lost 8 bases, and 6 bases had no gene match. Germline V gene lookup returns CDR1 MNHEY and CDR2 SVGAGI. The CDR3 loop is CASGGTGGGETQYF. CDR3 DNA sequence: TGTGCCAGCGGAGGGACAGGGGGGGGAGAGACCCAGTACTTC.

This clone was detected a few times. The chain recombines TRBV7-9 with TRBJ1-4, with TRBD1 matching 7 bases. CDR3 size: 15 residues. The germline gives CDR1 SEHNR, CDR2 FQNEAQ (reference sequence). The ends lost 6 bases at V and 2 bases at J; junction bases unmatched: 6. DNA for the CDR3: TGTGCCAGCAGATTGTCCAGGGGGACTAATGAAAAACTGTTTTTT. Its translation: CASRLSRGTNEKLFF.

This clone was counted once. This rearrangement joins TRBV7-6 to TRBJ2-3, with 10 nucleotides matching TRBD2. This CDR3 has 18 amino acids. Germline V lookup: CDR1 SGHVS, CDR2 FNYEAQ. The V and J ends lost 5 bases and 4 bases, in that order; junction bases with no gene match: 15. This chain's CDR3 is CASSAQPTSGTDSDTQYF. The CDR3, as DNA: TGTGCCAGCAGCGCACAGCCTACTAGCGGGACGGACTCAGATACGCAGTATTTT.

This chain joins TRBV28 and TRBJ2-7; 8 bases are a match to TRBD1. V shed 6 bases and J 6 bases; nucleotides not matched to a gene: 13. The V gene's germline CDR1 is MDHEN and CDR2 SYDVKM. CDR3 length: 15 amino acids. CDR3 in amino acids: CASRLDRATSSEQYF. The DNA for the CDR3 is TGTGCCAGCAGGTTGGACAGGGCAACGAGTAGCGAGCAGTACTTC.

The J gene is TRBJ2-1, the V gene TRBV7-8, with 11 bases matching TRBD2. Germline values: CDR1 SGHVS, CDR2 FQNEAQ. The J segment lost 7 bases and the V segment lost 4 bases, leaving 6 bases of the junction unmatched. The CDR3 extends over 15 amino acids. The CDR3 bases are TGTGCCAGCAGCTCCACTAGCGGGAGTAATAATGAGCAGTTCTTC. Translation gives CASSSTSGSNNEQFF.

This sequence joins TRBV19 and TRBJ1-3; D perhaps matches TRBD1 (5 bases). The V end lost 6 bases, the J end lost 3 bases, and 12 bases lay between the germline ends. The CDR3 extends over 14 amino acids. CDR1 and CDR2 from the germline V gene are LNHDA and SQIVND (reference sequence). The CDR3 bases are TGTGCCAGTAGGTTGCAGGGAAGTGGAAACACCATATATTTT. It specifies CASRLQGSGNTIYF.

The rearrangement uses TRBV21-1 and TRBJ1-1; the table names TRBD1, a call not compared with the DNA. TRBV21-1 has pseudogene status. The CDR3 is made up of 12 amino acids. DNA for the CDR3: TGTGCCAGCAGCAAGGGGCACTCTGAAGCTTTCTTT. Translation: CASSKGHSEAFF.

V and J are TRBV25-1 and TRBJ2-7; 10 bases map to TRBD2. J gave up 7 bases and V 3 bases, and 6 bases lay outside the gene matches. Germline V CDR1 and CDR2: MGHDK, SYGVNS. The CDR3 sequence is 14 residues long. This CDR3 is CASSDPLAGMEQYF. The CDR3 DNA reads as TGTGCCAGCAGTGATCCACTAGCGGGGATGGAGCAGTACTTC.

This chain links TRBV7-6 with TRBJ2-1; TRBD2 might be the D (5 bases). Between the trimmed V and J ends, which lost 0 bases and 6 bases, there was a span of 9 bases. Per the germline V gene, CDR1 is SGHVS and CDR2 is FNYEAQ. This CDR3 contains 14 residues. CDR3 coding DNA: TGTGCCAGCAGCTTAGCGGGAGTGGGCAATGAGCAGTTCTTC. Residues: CASSLAGVGNEQFF.